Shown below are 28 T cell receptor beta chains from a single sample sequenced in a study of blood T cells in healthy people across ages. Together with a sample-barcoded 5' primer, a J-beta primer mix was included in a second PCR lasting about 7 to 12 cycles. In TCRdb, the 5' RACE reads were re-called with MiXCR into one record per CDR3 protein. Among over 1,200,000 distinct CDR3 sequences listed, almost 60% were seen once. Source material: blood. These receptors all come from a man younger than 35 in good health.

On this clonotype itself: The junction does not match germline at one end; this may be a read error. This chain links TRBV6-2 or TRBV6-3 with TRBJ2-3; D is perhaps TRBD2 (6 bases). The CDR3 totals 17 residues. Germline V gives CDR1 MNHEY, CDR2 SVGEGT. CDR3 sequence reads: CASSYSLGSGDTDTQYF. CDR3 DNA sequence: TGTGCCAGCAGTTACAGCCTGGGTAGCGGAGACACAGATACACAGTATTTT.

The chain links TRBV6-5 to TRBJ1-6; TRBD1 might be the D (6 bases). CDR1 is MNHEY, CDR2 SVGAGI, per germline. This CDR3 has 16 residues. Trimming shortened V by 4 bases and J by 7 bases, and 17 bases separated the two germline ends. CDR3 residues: CASSSPIQGGNSPLHF. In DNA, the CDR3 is TGTGCCAGCAGTTCTCCAATACAGGGAGGCAATTCACCCCTCCACTTT.

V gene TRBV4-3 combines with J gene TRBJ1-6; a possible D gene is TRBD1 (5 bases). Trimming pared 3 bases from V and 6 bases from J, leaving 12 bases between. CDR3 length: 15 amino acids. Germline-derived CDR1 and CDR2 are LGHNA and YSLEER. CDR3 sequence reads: CASSHPGPGNSPLHF. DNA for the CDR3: TGCGCCAGCAGCCATCCGGGACCGGGTAATTCACCCCTCCACTTT.

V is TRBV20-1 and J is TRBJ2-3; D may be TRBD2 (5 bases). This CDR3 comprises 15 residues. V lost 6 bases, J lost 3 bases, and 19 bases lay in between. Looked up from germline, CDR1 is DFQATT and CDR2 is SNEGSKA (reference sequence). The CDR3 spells CSADAGGRATDTQYF. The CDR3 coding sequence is TGCAGTGCCGACGCAGGAGGTCGGGCGACAGATACGCAGTATTTT.

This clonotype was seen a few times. Here the CDR3 DNA reads TGTGCCAGCAGGCCAACTAATGAAAAACTGTTTTTT. This encodes CASRPTNEKLFF. The chain joins TRBV28 to TRBJ1-4; D not certain. Trimming took 6 bases from V and 0 from J, leaving 2 bases between them. Germline lookup yields CDR1 MDHEN and CDR2 SYDVKM. The CDR3 covers 12 residues.

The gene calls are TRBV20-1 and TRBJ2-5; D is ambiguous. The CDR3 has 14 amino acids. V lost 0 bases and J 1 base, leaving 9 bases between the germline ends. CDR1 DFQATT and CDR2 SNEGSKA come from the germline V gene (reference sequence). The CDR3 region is CSARDWRSQETQYF. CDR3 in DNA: TGCAGTGCTAGAGATTGGCGTTCCCAAGAGACCCAGTACTTC.

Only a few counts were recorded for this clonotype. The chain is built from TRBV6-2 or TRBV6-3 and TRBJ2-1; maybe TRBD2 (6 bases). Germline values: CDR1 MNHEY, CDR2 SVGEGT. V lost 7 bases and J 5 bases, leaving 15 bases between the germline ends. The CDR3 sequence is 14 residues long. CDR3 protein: CASIMEGTNNEQFF. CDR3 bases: TGTGCCAGCATTATGGAGGGAACTAACAATGAGCAGTTCTTC.

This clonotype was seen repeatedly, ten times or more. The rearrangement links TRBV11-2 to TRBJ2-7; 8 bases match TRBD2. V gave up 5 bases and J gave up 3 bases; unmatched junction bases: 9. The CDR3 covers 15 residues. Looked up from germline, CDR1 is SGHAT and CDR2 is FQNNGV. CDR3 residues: CASSTRAGAFYEQYF. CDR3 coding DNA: TGTGCCAGCAGCACCCGAGCGGGAGCTTTCTACGAGCAGTACTTC.

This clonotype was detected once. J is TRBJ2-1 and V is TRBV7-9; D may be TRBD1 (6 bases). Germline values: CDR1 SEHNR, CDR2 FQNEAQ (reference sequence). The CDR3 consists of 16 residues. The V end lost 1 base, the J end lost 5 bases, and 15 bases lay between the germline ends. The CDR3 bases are TGTGCCAGCAGCTTAGAAGGGGGTTGGTCCGACAATGAGCAGTTCTTC. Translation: CASSLEGGWSDNEQFF.

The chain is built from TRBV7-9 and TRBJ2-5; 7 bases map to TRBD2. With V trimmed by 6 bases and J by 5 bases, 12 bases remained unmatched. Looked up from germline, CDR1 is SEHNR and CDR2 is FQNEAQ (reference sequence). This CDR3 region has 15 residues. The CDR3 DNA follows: TGTGCCAGCAGTTTCCGACTAGCTCTAAGGGAGACCCAGTACTTC. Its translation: CASSFRLALRETQYF.

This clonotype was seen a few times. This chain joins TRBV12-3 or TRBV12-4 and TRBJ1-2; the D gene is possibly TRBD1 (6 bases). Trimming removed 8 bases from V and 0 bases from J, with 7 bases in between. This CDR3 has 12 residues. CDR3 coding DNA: TGTGCCAGCGGGGGGCCTAACTATGGCTACACCTTC. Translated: CASGGPNYGYTF.

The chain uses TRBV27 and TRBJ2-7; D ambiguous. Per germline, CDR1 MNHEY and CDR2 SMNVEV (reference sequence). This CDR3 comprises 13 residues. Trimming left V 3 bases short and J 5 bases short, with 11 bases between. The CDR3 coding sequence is TGTGCCAGCAGTTTTCCAGGAGCAAACGAGCAGTACTTC. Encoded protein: CASSFPGANEQYF.

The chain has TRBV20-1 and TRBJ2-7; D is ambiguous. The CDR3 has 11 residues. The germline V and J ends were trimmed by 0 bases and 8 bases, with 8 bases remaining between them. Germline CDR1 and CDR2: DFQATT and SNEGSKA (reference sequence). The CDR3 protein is CSAREFEQQYF. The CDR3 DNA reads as TGCAGTGCTAGAGAGTTCGAGCAGCAGTACTTC.

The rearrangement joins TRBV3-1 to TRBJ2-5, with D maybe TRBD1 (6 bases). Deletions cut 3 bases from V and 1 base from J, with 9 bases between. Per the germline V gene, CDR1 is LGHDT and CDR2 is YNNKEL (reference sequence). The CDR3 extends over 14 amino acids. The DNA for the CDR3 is TGTGCCAGCAGCCATGGGGGCCTCCAAGAGACCCAGTACTTC. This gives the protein CASSHGGLQETQYF.

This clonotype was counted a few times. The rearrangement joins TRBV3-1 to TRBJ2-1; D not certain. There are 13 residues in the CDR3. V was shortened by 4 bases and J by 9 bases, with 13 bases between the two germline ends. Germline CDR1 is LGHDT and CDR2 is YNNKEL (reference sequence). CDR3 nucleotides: TGTGCCAGCAGCCCCCCTGGGCCGGGTGAGCAGTTCTTC. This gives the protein CASSPPGPGEQFF.

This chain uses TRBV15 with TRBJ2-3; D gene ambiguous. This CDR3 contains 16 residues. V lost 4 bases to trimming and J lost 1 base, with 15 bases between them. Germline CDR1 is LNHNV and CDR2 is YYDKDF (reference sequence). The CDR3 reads CATSTLLTEGTDTQYF. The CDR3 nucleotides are TGTGCCACCAGCACGCTGCTCACTGAGGGCACAGATACGCAGTATTTT.

Written as DNA, the CDR3 is TGCGCCAGCAGCCCGGGACTAGCGGGAGGAGTAGATACGCAGTATTTT. This codes for CASSPGLAGGVDTQYF. V gene TRBV5-1 combines with J gene TRBJ2-3; 15 nucleotides line up with TRBD2. The germline V gene has CDR1 SGHRS and CDR2 YFSETQ. This CDR3 is built from 16 residues. The J segment lost 5 bases and the V segment lost 4 bases, leaving 5 bases of the junction unmatched.

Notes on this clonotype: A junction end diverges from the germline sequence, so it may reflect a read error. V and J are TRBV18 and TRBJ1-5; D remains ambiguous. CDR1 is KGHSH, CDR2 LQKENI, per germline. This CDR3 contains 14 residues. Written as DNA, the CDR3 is TGTGCCAGCTCACCTGAAAGCACGAATCGGCCCCAGCATTTT. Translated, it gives CASSPESTNRPQHF.

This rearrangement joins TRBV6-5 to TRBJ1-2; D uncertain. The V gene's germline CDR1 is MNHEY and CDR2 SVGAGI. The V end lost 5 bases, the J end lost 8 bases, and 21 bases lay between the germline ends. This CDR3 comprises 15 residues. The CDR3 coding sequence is TGTGCCAGCAGTGCCGTTGTTCAGCGGTCGGGGGGCTACACCTTC. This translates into CASSAVVQRSGGYTF.

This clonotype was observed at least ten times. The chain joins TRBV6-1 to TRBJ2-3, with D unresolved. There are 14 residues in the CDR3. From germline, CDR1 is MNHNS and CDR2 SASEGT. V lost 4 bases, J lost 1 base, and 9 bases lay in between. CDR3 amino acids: CASSVGSRTDTQYF. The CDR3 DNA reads TGTGCCAGCAGTGTTGGTAGTCGCACAGATACGCAGTATTTT.

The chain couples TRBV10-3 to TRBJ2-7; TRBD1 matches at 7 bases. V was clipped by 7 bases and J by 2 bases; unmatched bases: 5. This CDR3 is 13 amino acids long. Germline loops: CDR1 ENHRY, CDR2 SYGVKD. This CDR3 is CAITGDSTYEQYF. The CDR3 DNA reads TGTGCCATCACTGGGGACAGTACCTACGAGCAGTACTTC.

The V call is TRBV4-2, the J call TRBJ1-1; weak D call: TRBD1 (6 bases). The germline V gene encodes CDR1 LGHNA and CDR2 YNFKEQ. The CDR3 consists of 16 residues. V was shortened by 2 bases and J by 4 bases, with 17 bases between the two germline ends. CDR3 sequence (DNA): TGTGCCAGCAGCCAATTAGGGGCAGGGGAAGGCACTGAAGCTTTCTTT. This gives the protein CASSQLGAGEGTEAFF.

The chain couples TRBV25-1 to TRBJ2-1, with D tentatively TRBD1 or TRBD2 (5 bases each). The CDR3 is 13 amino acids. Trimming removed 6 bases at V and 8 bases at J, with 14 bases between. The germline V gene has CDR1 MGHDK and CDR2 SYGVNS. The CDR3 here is CASRTSGSDEQFF. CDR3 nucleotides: TGTGCCAGCAGGACTTCAGGGAGCGATGAGCAGTTCTTC.

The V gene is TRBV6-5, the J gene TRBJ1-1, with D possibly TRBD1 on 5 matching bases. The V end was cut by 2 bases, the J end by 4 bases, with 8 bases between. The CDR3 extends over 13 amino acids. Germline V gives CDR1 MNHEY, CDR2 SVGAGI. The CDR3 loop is CASSYVQGTEAFF. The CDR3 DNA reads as TGTGCCAGCAGTTACGTTCAGGGCACTGAAGCTTTCTTT.

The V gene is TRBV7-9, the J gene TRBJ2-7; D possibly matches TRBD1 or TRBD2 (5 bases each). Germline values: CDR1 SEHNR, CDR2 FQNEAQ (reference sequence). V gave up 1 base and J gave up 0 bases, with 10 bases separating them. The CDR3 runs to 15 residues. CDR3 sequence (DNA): TGTGCCAGCAGCTTAGGGGACCTCAGCTCCTACGAGCAGTACTTC. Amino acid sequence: CASSLGDLSSYEQYF.

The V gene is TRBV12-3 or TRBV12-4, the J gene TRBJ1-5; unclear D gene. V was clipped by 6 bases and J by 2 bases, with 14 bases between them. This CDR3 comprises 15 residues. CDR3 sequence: CASSITAMGNQPQHF. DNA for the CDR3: TGTGCCAGCAGCATTACAGCGATGGGCAATCAGCCCCAGCATTTT.

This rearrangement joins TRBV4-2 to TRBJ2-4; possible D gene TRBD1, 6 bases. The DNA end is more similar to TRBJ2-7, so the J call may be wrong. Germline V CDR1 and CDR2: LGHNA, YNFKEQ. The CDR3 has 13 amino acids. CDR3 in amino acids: CASRGAAAYEQYF. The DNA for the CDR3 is TGTGCCAGCAGGGGGGCGGCTGCCTACGAGCAGTACTTC.

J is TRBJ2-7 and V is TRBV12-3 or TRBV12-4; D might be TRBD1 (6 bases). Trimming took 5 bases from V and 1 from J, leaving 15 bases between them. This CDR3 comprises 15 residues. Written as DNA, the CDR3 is TGTGCCAGCAGTCTGGACAGCGCCACGTCCTACGAGCAGTACTTC. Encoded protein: CASSLDSATSYEQYF.